This T cell receptor beta chain appears in the sequencing data of a study of blood T cells in healthy people across ages. Across the study: Capture via template switching afforded approximately one barcoded beta molecule per two T cells.

This clonotype was detected a few times. PCR was performed a second time for about 7 to 11 cycles using a sample-barcoded 5' primer and a J-beta primer mix. TCRdb re-called the 5' RACE reads with MiXCR, one entry per CDR3 protein. The profile shows around 1,700,000 distinct CDR3 sequences, over 25% of them singletons. Researchers isolated at least 7 million PBMCs per sample. There are 13 residues in the CDR3. The germline gives CDR1 SQVTM, CDR2 ANQGSEA. V lost 7 bases to trimming and J lost 3 bases; unmatched junction nucleotides: 4. The V gene is TRBV29-1, the J gene TRBJ2-7; 12 bases map to TRBD1. This clonotype was sampled from a woman aged 25 to 39 in good health. Specimen: blood. The CDR3 here is CSGGQGAIYEQYF. The CDR3 DNA is TGCAGCGGGGGACAGGGGGCGATCTACGAGCAGTACTTC.